This TCR beta chain originates from a study of Graves' ophthalmopathy and Graves' hyperthyroidism. In donors with ophthalmopathy, activity was moderate-to-severe, with CAS ≥3, NOSPECS ≥4 and duration under 3 months. Establishment of the diagnosis relied upon clinical symptoms, serum thyroxine, TRAb, thyroid ultrasound and orbital computed tomography. RNA transcripts provided the template for amplifying TCR beta CDR3 regions. The authors performed first-round RT-PCR with HTBI primers and then a second-round multiplex PCR. TCRdb re-analysed the multiplex PCR reads in MiXCR, keeping a single row per CDR3 protein. The sample records 740,000 or so distinct CDR3 sequences, 35% to 50% being singletons. The TCR originated in an adult man with Graves' ophthalmopathy. The sequenced material came from peripheral blood.

The CDR3 sequence: CASRPPTGAGYTF. The CDR3 DNA follows: TGTGCCAGCAGACCACCTACAGGGGCTGGCTACACCTTC. This rearrangement joins TRBV15 to TRBJ1-2; 7 bases align to TRBD1. The V segment lost 10 bases and the J segment 7 bases; nucleotides outside the gene matches: 12. The CDR3 runs 13 residues. Germline assignment: CDR1 LNHNV and CDR2 YYDKDF (reference sequence). The full variable domain, rest sourced from reference TRBV15 and TRBJ1-2, is DAMVIQNPRYQVTQFGKPVTLSCSQTLNHNVMYWYQQKSSQAPKLLFHYYDKDFNNEADTPDNFQSRRPNTSFCFLDIRSPGLGDTAMYLCASRPPTGAGYTFGSGTRLTVV.